The sample holds many counts of the clone carrying this T cell receptor (beta chain). This specimen comes from a study of technical replicates of blood from a few donors. Between the trimmed V and J ends, which lost 0 bases and 8 bases, there was a span of 14 bases. The germline gives CDR1 LGHNA, CDR2 YSLEER. The CDR3 sequence is 15 residues long. The data were produced by immunoSEQ multiplex PCR, yet TCRdb's version contains in-frame clones alone and is incomplete. The sample includes some 60,000 clones, approximately 90% seen only once; the top ten take under 6.5%. Sequenced: PBMCs. The chain is built from TRBV4-3 and TRBJ2-4, with TRBD1 as a possible D gene (6 bases). The TCR was taken from a human donor in good health. Some clones in this sample may be carry-over from other donors' samples. CDR3 sequence (DNA): TGCGCCAGCAGCCAAGAGCTACAGGGACGGGACATTCAGTACTTC. Its translation is CASSQELQGRDIQYF.